This TCR beta chain was obtained from a study of shared clonotypes between healthy human individuals. Overall study context: Aged between 18 and 49, the donors were a couple of women and three men.

General study points: Clonotype sharing among donors, it was expected, would be affected by sequencing depth.

This clone turned up a few times. Its specificity is not known. This table comes from immunoSEQ multiplex PCR, and its TCRdb copy is limited to in-frame clones, with some not included. This sample has approximately 330,000 clones, with about 73% found just once. Trimming took 4 bases from V and 5 from J, leaving 18 bases between them. CDR1 and CDR2 from the germline V gene are SGHDT and YYEEEE. The CDR3 is 15 amino acids. This receptor was identified in a man aged 25 to 40 in good health. This chain connects TRBV5-6 to TRBJ1-2; no clear D. The specimen was memory CD4+ T cells sorted from blood. Stated subset: CD45RA-negative fraction. The chain's CDR3 is CASSTPNPSPYGYTF. CDR3 nucleotide sequence: TGTGCCAGCAGCACCCCAAACCCCAGCCCATATGGCTACACCTTC.